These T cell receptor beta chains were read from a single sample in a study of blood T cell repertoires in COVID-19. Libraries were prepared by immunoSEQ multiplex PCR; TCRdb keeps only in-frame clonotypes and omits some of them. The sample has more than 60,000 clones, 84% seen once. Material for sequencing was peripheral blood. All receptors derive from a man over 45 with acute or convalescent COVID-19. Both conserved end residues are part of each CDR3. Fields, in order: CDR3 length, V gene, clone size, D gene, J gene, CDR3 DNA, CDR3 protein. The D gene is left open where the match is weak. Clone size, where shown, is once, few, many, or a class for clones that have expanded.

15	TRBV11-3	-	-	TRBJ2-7	TGTGCCAGCAGCTTAGGGGGGGACGCGACCTACGAGCAGTACTTC	CASSLGGDATYEQYF
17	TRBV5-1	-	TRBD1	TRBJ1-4	TGCGCCAGCAGCTTGGGGCGGCAGGGGGTAACTAATGAAAAACTGTTTTTT	CASSLGRQGVTNEKLFF
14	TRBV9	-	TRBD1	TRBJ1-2	TGTGCCAGCAGCGGAGGACAGGGGGTCTATGGCTACACCTTC	CASSGGQGVYGYTF
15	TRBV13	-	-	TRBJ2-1	TGTGCCAGCAGCCCGAACCGGGACTCTGACAATGAGCAGTTCTTC	CASSPNRDSDNEQFF
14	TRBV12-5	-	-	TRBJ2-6	TGTGCTAGTGGTTTCCACTCTGGGGCCAACGTCCTGACTTTC	CASGFHSGANVLTF
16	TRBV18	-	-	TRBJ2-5	TGTGCCAGCTCACCTAGGGGGGGATTGGAGGGAGAGACCCAGTACTTC	CASSPRGGLEGETQYF
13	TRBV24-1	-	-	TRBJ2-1	TGTGCCACTACTAAATCCCCCTACAATGAGCAGTTCTTC	CATTKSPYNEQFF
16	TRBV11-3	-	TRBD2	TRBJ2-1	TGTGCCAGCAGCTTAGTGTGGGAGGGCCCCGTTAATGAGCAGTTCTTC	CASSLVWEGPVNEQFF
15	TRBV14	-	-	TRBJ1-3	TGTGCCAGCAGCGCCACAGGGAGAGGTGGAAACACCATATATTTT	CASSATGRGGNTIYF
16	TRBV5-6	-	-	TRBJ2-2	TGTGCCAGCAGCTTGGCTGGTCCGGGGGGCGGCGGGGAGCTGTTTTTT	CASSLAGPGGGGELFF
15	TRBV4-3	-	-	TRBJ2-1	TGCGCCAGCAGCCAAGTTCAGGAATTATACAATGAGCAGTTCTTC	CASSQVQELYNEQFF
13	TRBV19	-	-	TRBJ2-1	TGTGCCAGTATGGCGAGGGATCGGGATGAGCAGTTCTTC	CASMARDRDEQFF
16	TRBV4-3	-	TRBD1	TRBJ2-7	TGCGCCAGCAGCCAAGGCCTGGGACAGGGGTCCTACGAGCAGTACTTC	CASSQGLGQGSYEQYF
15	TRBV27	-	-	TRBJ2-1	TGTGCCAGCAGTTTATCGTGGGAGGTGCGGAATGAGCAGTTCTTC	CASSLSWEVRNEQFF
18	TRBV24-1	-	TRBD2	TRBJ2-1	TGTGCCACCAAGCCCCGACTAGCGGGGTCGCTTACAATTAATGAGCAGTTCTTC	CATKPRLAGSLTINEQFF
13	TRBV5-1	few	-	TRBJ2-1	TGCGCCAGCAGCTTGGACGGGAACGATGAGCAGTTCTTC	CASSLDGNDEQFF
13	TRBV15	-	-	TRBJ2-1	TGTGCCACCAGCAGAGATTGGGAGAATGAGCAGTTCTTC	CATSRDWENEQFF
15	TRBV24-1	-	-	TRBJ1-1	TGTGCCACCAGTGATACGGGAGGGGGGAACACTGAAGCTTTCTTT	CATSDTGGGNTEAFF
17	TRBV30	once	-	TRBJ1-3	TGTGCCTGGAGTTTAGACAACTCAGGGGTCGCTGGAAACACCATATATTTT	CAWSLDNSGVAGNTIYF
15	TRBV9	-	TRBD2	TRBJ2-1	TGTGCCAGCAGCGTAAGCGGGGGGAGCTACAATGAGCAGTTCTTC	CASSVSGGSYNEQFF
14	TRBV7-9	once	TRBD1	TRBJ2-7	TGTGCCAGCAGCGCATCCGGGACAGTAAACGAGCAGTACTTC	CASSASGTVNEQYF
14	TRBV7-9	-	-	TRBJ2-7	TGTGCCAGCAGCTTAGCGGAGCGAGCCTACGAGCAGTACTTC	CASSLAERAYEQYF
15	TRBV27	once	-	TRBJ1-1	TGTGCCAGCAGCACGTTCGGGAGGGGGAGCACTGAAGCTTTCTTT	CASSTFGRGSTEAFF
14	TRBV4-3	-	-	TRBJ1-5	TGCGCCAGCAGCCAAGATGGAGACACAGGGTCCCAGCATTTT	CASSQDGDTGSQHF
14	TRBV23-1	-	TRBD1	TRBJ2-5	TGCGCCAGCAGACCGGGGACAGACCAAGAGACCCAGTACTTC	CASRPGTDQETQYF
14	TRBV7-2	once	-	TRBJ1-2	TGTGCCAGCAGCTTAGCCAGGGTTGCGAGGGGCTACACCTTC	CASSLARVARGYTF
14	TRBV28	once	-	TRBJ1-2	TGTGCCAGCAGTGAACCAGGGGTCGGCTATGGCTACACCTTC	CASSEPGVGYGYTF
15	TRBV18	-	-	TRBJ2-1	TGTGCCAGCTCACCATCCCAACTCTCCTACAATGAGCAGTTCTTC	CASSPSQLSYNEQFF
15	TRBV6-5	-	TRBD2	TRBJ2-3	TGTGCCAGCAGTCCGACTAGCGGGACCCCAGATACGCAGTATTTT	CASSPTSGTPDTQYF
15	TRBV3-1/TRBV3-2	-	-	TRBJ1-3	TGTGCCAGCAGCCAAGTATACAGGGCTGGAAACACCATATATTTT	CASSQVYRAGNTIYF
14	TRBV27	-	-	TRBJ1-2	TGTGCCAGCAGTTTAGCGGCAGGGGACTATGGCTACACCTTC	CASSLAAGDYGYTF
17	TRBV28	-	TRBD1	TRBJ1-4	TGTGCCAGCAGTTTTTTGGGACAGGGGGTCACTAATGAAAAACTGTTTTTT	CASSFLGQGVTNEKLFF
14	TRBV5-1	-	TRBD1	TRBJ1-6	TGCGCCAGCCGAGCCGGGACAGGCCATTCACCCCTCCACTTT	CASRAGTGHSPLHF
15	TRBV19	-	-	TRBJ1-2	TGTGCCAGTAGTATATTCGAGTCGGCGGGATATGGCTACACCTTC	CASSIFESAGYGYTF
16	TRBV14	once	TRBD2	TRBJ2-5	TGTGCCAGCAGCCAAGGTAGCGGGTTTGGCGGAGAGACCCTGTACTTC	CASSQGSGFGGETLYF
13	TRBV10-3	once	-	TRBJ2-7	TGTGCCATCAGTGAGTGGACAGTGGGCGAGCAGTACTTC	CAISEWTVGEQYF
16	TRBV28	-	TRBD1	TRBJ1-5	TGTGCCAGCAGTTTCCCCACAGGGGGGGGCAATCAGCCCCAGCATTTT	CASSFPTGGGNQPQHF
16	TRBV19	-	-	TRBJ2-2	TGTGCCAGTAGTATAGGGCGGGGTGAGCTGAGCGGGGAGCTGTTTTTT	CASSIGRGELSGELFF
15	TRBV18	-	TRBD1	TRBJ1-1	TGTGCCAGCTCACTAGAACAGGGGAAGAACACTGAAGCTTTCTTT	CASSLEQGKNTEAFF
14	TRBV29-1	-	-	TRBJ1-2	TGCAGCGTTGGGACGGGGGGTCTAAGCTATGGCTACACCTTC	CSVGTGGLSYGYTF
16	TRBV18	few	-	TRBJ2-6	TGTGCCAGCTCAGACGTGGACAGCTCTGGGGCCAACGTCCTGACTTTC	CASSDVDSSGANVLTF
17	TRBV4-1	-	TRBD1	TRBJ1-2	TGCGCCAGCAGCCAAGAGGTAGACAGGGTATGGATATATGGCTACACCTTC	CASSQEVDRVWIYGYTF
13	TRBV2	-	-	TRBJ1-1	TGTGCCAGCAGTGAACAGGGGAACACTGAAGCTTTCTTT	CASSEQGNTEAFF